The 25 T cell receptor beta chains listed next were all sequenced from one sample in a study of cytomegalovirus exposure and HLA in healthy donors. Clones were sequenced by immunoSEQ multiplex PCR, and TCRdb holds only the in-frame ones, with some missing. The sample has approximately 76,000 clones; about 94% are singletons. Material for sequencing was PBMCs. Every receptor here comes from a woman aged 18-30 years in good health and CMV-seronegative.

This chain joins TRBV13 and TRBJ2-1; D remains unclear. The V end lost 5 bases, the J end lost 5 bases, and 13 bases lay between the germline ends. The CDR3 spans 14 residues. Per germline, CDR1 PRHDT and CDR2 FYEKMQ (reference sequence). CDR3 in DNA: TGTGCCAGCAGCAATTCCCAGGAAAACAATGAGCAGTTCTTC. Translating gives CASSNSQENNEQFF.

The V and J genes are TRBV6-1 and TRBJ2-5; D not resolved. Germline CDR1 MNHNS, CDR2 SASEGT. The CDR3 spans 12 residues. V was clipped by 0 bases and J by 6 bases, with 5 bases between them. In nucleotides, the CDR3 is TGTGCCAGCAGTGAAGCTCTCCAGACCCAGTACTTC. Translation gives CASSEALQTQYF.

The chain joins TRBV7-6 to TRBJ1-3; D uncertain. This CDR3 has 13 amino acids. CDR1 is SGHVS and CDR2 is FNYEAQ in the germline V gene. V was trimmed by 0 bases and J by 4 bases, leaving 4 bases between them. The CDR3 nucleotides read TGTGCCAGCAGCTTAGCAAGCGGAAACACCATATATTTT. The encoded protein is CASSLASGNTIYF.

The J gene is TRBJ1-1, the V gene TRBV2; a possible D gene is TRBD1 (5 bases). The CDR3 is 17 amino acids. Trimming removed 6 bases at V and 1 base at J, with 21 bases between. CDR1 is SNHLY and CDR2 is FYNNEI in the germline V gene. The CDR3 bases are TGTGCCAGCAGCGACTACGGGGGGAAAAGGTGGAACACTGAAGCTTTCTTT. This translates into CASSDYGGKRWNTEAFF.

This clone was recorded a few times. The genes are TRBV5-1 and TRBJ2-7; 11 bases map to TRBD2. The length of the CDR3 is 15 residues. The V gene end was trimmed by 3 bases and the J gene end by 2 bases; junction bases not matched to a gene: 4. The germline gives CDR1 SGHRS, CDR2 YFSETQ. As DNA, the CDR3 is TGCGCCAGCAGCTCCGGGACTAGCGGAGCCTACGAGCAGTACTTC. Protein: CASSSGTSGAYEQYF. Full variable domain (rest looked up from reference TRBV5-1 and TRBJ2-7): KAGVTQTPRYLIKTRGQQVTLSCSPISGHRSVSWYQQTPGQGLQFLFEYFSETQRNKGNFPGRFSGRQFSNSRSEMNVSTLELGDSALYLCASSSGTSGAYEQYFGPGTRLTVT.

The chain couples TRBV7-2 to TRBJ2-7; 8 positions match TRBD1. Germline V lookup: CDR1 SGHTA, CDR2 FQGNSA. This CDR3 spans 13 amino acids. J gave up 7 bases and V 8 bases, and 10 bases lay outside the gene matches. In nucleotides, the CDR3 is TGTGCCAGCGGCATCAGGGGGCAGGAGGAGCAGTACTTC. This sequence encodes CASGIRGQEEQYF.

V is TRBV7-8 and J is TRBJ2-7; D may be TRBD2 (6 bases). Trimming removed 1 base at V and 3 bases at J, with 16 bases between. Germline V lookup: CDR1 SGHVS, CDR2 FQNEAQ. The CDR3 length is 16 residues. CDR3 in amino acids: CASSLGKTSLYYEQYF. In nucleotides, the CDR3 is TGTGCCAGCAGCTTAGGAAAGACTAGTCTTTACTACGAGCAGTACTTC.

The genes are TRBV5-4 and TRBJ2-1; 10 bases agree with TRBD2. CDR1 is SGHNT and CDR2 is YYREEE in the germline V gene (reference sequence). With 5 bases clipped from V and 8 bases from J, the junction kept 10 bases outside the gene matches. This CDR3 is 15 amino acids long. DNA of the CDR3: TGTGCCAGCAGTTCCCTAGCGGGGGATGGACATGAGCAGTTCTTC. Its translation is CASSSLAGDGHEQFF.

CDR3 bases: TGTGCCACCAAGGGACTAGCGGGAGCGGATACGCAGTATTTT. Translated, it gives CATKGLAGADTQYF. V usage is TRBV15 and J usage is TRBJ2-3, with 14 bases aligning to TRBD2. This CDR3 spans 14 amino acids. Germline V lookup: CDR1 LNHNV, CDR2 YYDKDF (reference sequence). Losses at the gene ends were 7 bases for V and 6 bases for J; bases not matched to a gene: 3.

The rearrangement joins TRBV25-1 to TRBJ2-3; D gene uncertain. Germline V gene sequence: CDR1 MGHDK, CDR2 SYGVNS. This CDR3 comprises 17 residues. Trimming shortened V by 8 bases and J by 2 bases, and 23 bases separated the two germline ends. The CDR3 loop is CASSDLGLSTYTDTQYF. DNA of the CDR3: TGTGCCAGCTCCGACCTGGGCCTTTCTACTTACACAGATACGCAGTATTTT.

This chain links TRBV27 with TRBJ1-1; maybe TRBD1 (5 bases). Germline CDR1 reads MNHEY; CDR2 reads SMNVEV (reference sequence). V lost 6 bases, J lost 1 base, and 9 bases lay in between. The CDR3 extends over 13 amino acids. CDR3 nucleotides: TGTGCCAGCAGCCTAAGGGGGAACACTGAAGCTTTCTTT. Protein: CASSLRGNTEAFF.

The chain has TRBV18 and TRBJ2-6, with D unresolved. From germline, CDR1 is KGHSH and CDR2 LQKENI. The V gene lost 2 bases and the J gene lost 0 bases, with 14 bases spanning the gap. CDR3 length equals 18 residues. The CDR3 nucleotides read TGTGCCAGCTCACCATGGCCGCTTCAGCGCTCTGGGGCCAACGTCCTGACTTTC. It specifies CASSPWPLQRSGANVLTF.

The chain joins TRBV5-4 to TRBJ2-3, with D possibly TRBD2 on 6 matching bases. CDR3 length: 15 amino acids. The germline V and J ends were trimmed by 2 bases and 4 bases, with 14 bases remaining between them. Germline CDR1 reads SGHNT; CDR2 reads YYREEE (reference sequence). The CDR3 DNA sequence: TGTGCCAGCAGCTTCGATTCTAGCGAGGCAGATACGCAGTATTTT. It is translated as CASSFDSSEADTQYF.

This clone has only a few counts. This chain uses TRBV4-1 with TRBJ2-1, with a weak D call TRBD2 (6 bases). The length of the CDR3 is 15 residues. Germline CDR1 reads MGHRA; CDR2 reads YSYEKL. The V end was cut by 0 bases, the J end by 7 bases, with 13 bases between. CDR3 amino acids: CASSQEYRGLNEQFF. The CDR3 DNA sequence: TGCGCCAGCAGCCAAGAGTATCGGGGGTTGAATGAGCAGTTCTTC.

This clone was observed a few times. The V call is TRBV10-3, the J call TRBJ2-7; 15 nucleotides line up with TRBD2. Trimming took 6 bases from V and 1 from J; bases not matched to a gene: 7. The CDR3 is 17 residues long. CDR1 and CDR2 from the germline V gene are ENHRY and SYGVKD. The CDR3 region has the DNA TGTGCCATCAGCAACGGACTAGCGGGGGGGCTATCCTACGAGCAGTACTTC. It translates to CAISNGLAGGLSYEQYF.

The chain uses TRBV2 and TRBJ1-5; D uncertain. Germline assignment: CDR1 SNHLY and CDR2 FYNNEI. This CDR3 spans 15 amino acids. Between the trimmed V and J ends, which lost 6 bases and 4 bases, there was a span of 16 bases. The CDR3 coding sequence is TGTGCCAGCAGGGCCCGGGAGGAAAGGAATCAGCCCCAGCATTTT. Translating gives CASRAREERNQPQHF.

The CDR3 sequence is CASSEQNSGANVLTF. DNA for the CDR3: TGTGCCAGCAGTGAACAAAACTCTGGGGCCAACGTCCTGACTTTC. J is TRBJ2-6 and V is TRBV6-1, with D unclear. Germline loops: CDR1 MNHNS, CDR2 SASEGT. CDR3 length: 15 amino acids. V dropped 2 bases and J dropped 0 bases, with 5 bases sitting between them.

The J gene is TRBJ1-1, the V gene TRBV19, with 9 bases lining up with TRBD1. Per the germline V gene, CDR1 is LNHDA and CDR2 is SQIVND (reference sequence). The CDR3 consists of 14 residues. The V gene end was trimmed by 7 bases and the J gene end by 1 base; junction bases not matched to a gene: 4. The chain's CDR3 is CASKWGQGNTEAFF. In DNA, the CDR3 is TGTGCCAGTAAGTGGGGACAGGGGAACACTGAAGCTTTCTTT.

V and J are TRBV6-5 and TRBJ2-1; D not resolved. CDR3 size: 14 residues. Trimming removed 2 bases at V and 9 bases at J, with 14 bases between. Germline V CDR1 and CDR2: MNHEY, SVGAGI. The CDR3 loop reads CASSYGPVLSEQFF. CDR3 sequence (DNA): TGTGCCAGCAGTTACGGTCCCGTCCTAAGTGAGCAGTTCTTC.

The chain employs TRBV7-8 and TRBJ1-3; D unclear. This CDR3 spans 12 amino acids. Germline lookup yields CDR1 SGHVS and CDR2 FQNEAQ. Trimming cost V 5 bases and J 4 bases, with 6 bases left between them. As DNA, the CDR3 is TGTGCCAGCAGCCCGGGGGGAAACACCATATATTTT. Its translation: CASSPGGNTIYF.

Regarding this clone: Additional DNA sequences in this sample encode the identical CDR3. CDR3 DNA: TGTGCCAGCAGCCCCAGGGGTCCAGATACGCAGTATTTT. Translation gives CASSPRGPDTQYF. The rearrangement joins TRBV7-9 to TRBJ2-3; maybe TRBD1 (6 bases). Trimming pared 5 bases from V and 4 bases from J, leaving 10 bases between. This CDR3 has 13 amino acids. The V gene's germline CDR1 is SEHNR and CDR2 FQNEAQ (reference sequence).

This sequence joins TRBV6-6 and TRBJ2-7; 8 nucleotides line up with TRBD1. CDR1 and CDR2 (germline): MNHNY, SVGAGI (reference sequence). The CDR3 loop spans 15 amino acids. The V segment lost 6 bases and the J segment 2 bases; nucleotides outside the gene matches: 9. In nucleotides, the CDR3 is TGTGCCAGCAGCCAACAATCGGACAGGGCCTACGAGCAGTACTTC. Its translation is CASSQQSDRAYEQYF.

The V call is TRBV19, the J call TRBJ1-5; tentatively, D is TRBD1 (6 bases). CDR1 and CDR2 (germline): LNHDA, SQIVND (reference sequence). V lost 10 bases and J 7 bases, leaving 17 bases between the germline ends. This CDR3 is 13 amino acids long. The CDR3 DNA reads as TGTGCCACCTCAGGGGATCGGGGCCAGCCCCAGCATTTT. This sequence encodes CATSGDRGQPQHF.

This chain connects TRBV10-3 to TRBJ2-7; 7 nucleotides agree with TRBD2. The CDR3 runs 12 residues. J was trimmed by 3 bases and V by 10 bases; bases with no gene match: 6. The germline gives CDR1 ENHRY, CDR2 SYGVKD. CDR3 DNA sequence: TGTGCCAGCGCGGGGGTGGGCTACGAGCAGTACTTC. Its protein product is CASAGVGYEQYF.

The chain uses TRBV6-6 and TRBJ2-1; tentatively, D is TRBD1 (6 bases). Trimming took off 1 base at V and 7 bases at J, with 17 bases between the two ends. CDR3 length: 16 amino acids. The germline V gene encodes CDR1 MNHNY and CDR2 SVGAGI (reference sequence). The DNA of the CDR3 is TGTGCCAGCAGTTACTACAGGGAAATACCTGGTAATGAGCAGTTCTTC. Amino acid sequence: CASSYYREIPGNEQFF.